The 22 T cell receptor beta chains presented below share a single source sample, sequenced in a study of blood T cell repertoires in COVID-19. This table comes from immunoSEQ multiplex PCR, and its TCRdb copy is limited to in-frame clones, with some not included. The sample carries approximately 220,000 clones, 80% to 90% recorded once. The sample comprised peripheral blood. The receptors derive from a woman in her forties or fifties with acute or convalescent COVID-19.

This CDR3 reads CASKGQQNTEAFF. CDR3 DNA: TGTGCCAGCAAGGGACAGCAGAACACTGAAGCTTTCTTT. The V gene is TRBV27, the J gene TRBJ1-1; the match to TRBD1 covers 7 bases. This CDR3 has 13 amino acids. Unmatched junction bases numbered 3, after V lost 7 bases and J lost 1 base. CDR1 is MNHEY and CDR2 is SMNVEV in the germline V gene (reference sequence).

This sequence joins TRBV7-2 and TRBJ2-7; 8 positions agree with TRBD1. The CDR3 is 18 residues long. V was clipped by 4 bases and J by 2 bases; unmatched bases: 16. Per germline, CDR1 SGHTA and CDR2 FQGNSA. Written as DNA, the CDR3 is TGTGCCAGCAGCTCAGACAGGGGCCCGATTTACGAAGCCTACGAGCAGTACTTC. Its translation is CASSSDRGPIYEAYEQYF.

The genes are TRBV27 and TRBJ1-5; the D gene is possibly TRBD1 (6 bases). The CDR3 loop spans 15 amino acids. Trimming pared 0 bases from V and 7 bases from J, leaving 13 bases between. The germline V gene has CDR1 MNHEY and CDR2 SMNVEV (reference sequence). Here the CDR3 DNA reads TGTGCCAGCAGTTTATCGTCCAGGGGAGACCAGCCCCAGCATTTT. This codes for CASSLSSRGDQPQHF.

Regarding this clone: Other DNA variants within this sample encode the same CDR3. V and J are TRBV6-1 and TRBJ1-6; no reliable D call. The V gene's germline CDR1 is MNHNS and CDR2 SASEGT. The CDR3 is 11 residues long. V was cut by 3 bases and J by 10 bases, with 4 bases left in between. Written as DNA, the CDR3 is TGTGCCAGCAGTGAGTTATCACCCCTCCACTTT. Protein: CASSELSPLHF.

V is TRBV29-1 and J is TRBJ1-1; D perhaps matches TRBD1 (5 bases). The germline V gene encodes CDR1 SQVTM and CDR2 ANQGSEA. The CDR3 consists of 10 residues. The V end was cut by 4 bases, the J end by 11 bases, with 11 bases between. The CDR3 sequence is CSVGGRTAFF. The CDR3 nucleotides are TGCAGCGTTGGGGGCAGGACGGCTTTCTTT.

V usage is TRBV5-1 and J usage is TRBJ2-7; D ambiguous. This CDR3 has 18 residues. Germline values: CDR1 SGHRS, CDR2 YFSETQ. Trimming left V 0 bases short and J 2 bases short, with 21 bases between. The CDR3 sequence is CASSLVPPDTGHTYEQYF. The CDR3 DNA reads as TGCGCCAGCAGCTTGGTACCTCCAGACACCGGCCATACCTACGAGCAGTACTTC.

The CDR3 loop reads CASSIGLAGGGEQFF. The DNA for the CDR3 is TGTGCCAGTAGTATTGGTCTAGCGGGAGGTGGGGAGCAGTTCTTC. The J gene is TRBJ2-1, the V gene TRBV19; TRBD2 agrees at 11 bases. J lost 10 bases, V lost 3 bases, and 8 bases had no gene match. The CDR3 loop spans 15 amino acids. CDR1 and CDR2 from the germline V gene are LNHDA and SQIVND (reference sequence).

The gene calls are TRBV13 and TRBJ2-1; 7 positions agree with TRBD1. The J segment lost 4 bases and the V segment lost 5 bases, leaving 8 bases of the junction unmatched. Looked up from germline, CDR1 is PRHDT and CDR2 is FYEKMQ (reference sequence). The CDR3 is 15 residues long. CDR3 nucleotides: TGTGCCAGCAGCCCTCCGGACAGGCAATACAATGAGCAGTTCTTC. As protein: CASSPPDRQYNEQFF.

This clone was counted only a few times. The chain links TRBV14 to TRBJ2-3, with D unclear. The V gene's germline CDR1 is SGHDN and CDR2 FVKESK. This CDR3 contains 15 residues. Trimming removed 1 base from V and 2 bases from J, with 10 bases in between. CDR3 residues: CASSQVHSTTDTQYF. The CDR3 bases are TGTGCCAGCAGCCAAGTTCACAGCACCACAGATACGCAGTATTTT. The full variable domain, rest sourced from reference TRBV14 and TRBJ2-3, is EAGVTQFPSHSVIEKGQTVTLRCDPISGHDNLYWYRRVMGKEIKFLLHFVKESKQDESGMPNNRFLAERTGGTYSTLKVQPAELEDSGVYFCASSQVHSTTDTQYFGPGTRLTVL.

The V and J genes are TRBV24-1 and TRBJ1-5; a possible D gene is TRBD1 (6 bases). The CDR3 is 12 residues long. Per the germline V gene, CDR1 is KGHDR and CDR2 is SFDVKD. Trimming pared 9 bases from V and 5 bases from J, leaving 10 bases between. The CDR3 region is CATSDRDQPQHF. The CDR3 DNA follows: TGTGCCACCTCGGACAGAGATCAGCCCCAGCATTTT.

The chain links TRBV6-5 to TRBJ2-2; 11 positions agree with TRBD2. The CDR3 consists of 15 residues. Germline V gene lookup returns CDR1 MNHEY and CDR2 SVGAGI. The V and J ends lost 6 bases and 7 bases, in that order; junction bases with no gene match: 7. Here the CDR3 reads CASRRLAGFFGELFF. CDR3 in DNA: TGTGCCAGCAGACGACTAGCGGGATTTTTCGGGGAGCTGTTTTTT.

V usage is TRBV19 and J usage is TRBJ2-1, with D hard to call. Trimming removed 8 bases at V and 0 bases at J, with 11 bases between. The CDR3 length is 14 residues. Per germline, CDR1 LNHDA and CDR2 SQIVND (reference sequence). The CDR3 DNA follows: TGTGCCAGTCCCATCGAGTCCTCCTACAATGAGCAGTTCTTC. Its protein is CASPIESSYNEQFF.

The chain uses TRBV7-2 and TRBJ2-1, with 15 bases lining up with TRBD2. The germline V gene encodes CDR1 SGHTA and CDR2 FQGNSA. The CDR3 is made up of 15 amino acids. Trimming cost V 5 bases and J 9 bases; bases outside gene matches: 5. The CDR3 nucleotides are TGTGCCAGCAGCACCCGGACTAGCGGGAGGGGTGAGCAGTTCTTC. Protein: CASSTRTSGRGEQFF.

Notes on this clone: The junction and the germline gene differ at one end; a read error may be behind it. This chain joins TRBV5-8 and TRBJ1-3, with 8 positions matching TRBD1. Germline V gene sequence: CDR1 SGHTS, CDR2 YDEGEE. CDR3 length: 12 amino acids. In DNA form, the CDR3 reads TGTGCCAGCAGCTTGATAGGTCCAGGACAGGGATTT. The encoded protein is CASSLIGPGQGF.

The chain combines TRBV5-1 with TRBJ2-5; D is unresolved. CDR1 and CDR2 from the germline V gene are SGHRS and YFSETQ. This CDR3 region has 16 residues. The ends were cut back, 1 base at V and 2 bases at J, with 15 bases in the middle. CDR3 coding DNA: TGCGCCAGCAGCTTGCAGGCCAATTCCCTACAAGAGACCCAGTACTTC. It specifies CASSLQANSLQETQYF.

The chain links TRBV6-5 to TRBJ2-1; TRBD2 agrees at 10 bases. There are 15 residues in the CDR3. With 4 bases clipped from V and 4 bases from J, the junction kept 4 bases outside the gene matches. CDR1 and CDR2 from the germline V gene are MNHEY and SVGAGI. CDR3: CASSSKAGGYNEQFF. CDR3 DNA sequence: TGTGCCAGCAGTTCCAAAGCGGGAGGGTACAATGAGCAGTTCTTC.

This chain links TRBV7-2 with TRBJ2-2, with D tentatively TRBD1 (6 bases). Germline CDR1 is SGHTA and CDR2 is FQGNSA. The CDR3 sequence is 16 residues long. V lost 5 bases and J 2 bases, leaving 15 bases between the germline ends. The CDR3 region has the DNA TGTGCCAGCAGCCCCCCCTCGGGACACAACACCGGGGAGCTGTTTTTT. Residues: CASSPPSGHNTGELFF.

This chain links TRBV11-2 with TRBJ2-2; D gene uncertain. Between the trimmed V and J ends, which lost 1 base and 7 bases, there was a span of 10 bases. This CDR3 spans 14 amino acids. Germline lookup yields CDR1 SGHAT and CDR2 FQNNGV. The CDR3 region is CASSLGRGSGELFF. The CDR3 DNA reads as TGTGCCAGCAGCTTAGGTCGAGGAAGCGGGGAGCTGTTTTTT.

The chain links TRBV9 to TRBJ2-1, with TRBD2 matching over 11 bases. The ends lost 2 bases at V and 5 bases at J; junction bases unmatched: 3. The germline gives CDR1 SGDLS, CDR2 YYNGEE. The CDR3 totals 15 residues. The CDR3 region has the DNA TGTGCCAGCAGCGTCGGGACTAGCGGTAACAATGAGCAGTTCTTC. It specifies CASSVGTSGNNEQFF. The variable domain in full, with the rest retrieved from reference TRBV9 and TRBJ2-1, is DSGVTQTPKHLITATGQRVTLRCSPRSGDLSVYWYQQSLDQGLQFLIQYYNGEERAKGNILERFSAQQFPDLHSELNLSSLELGDSALYFCASSVGTSGNNEQFFGPGTRLTVL.

The chain carries TRBV4-1 and TRBJ2-7, with TRBD1 as a possible D gene (5 bases). Germline V gene lookup returns CDR1 MGHRA and CDR2 YSYEKL. The CDR3 runs 14 residues. Trimming left V 4 bases short and J 0 bases short, with 10 bases between. The CDR3, as DNA: TGCGCCAGCAGCCTTGACAGCGACTCCTACGAGCAGTACTTC. As protein: CASSLDSDSYEQYF.

The gene calls are TRBV5-4 and TRBJ2-6, with 8 bases that match TRBD2. Germline CDR1 is SGHNT and CDR2 is YYREEE (reference sequence). V shed 4 bases and J 0 bases; nucleotides not matched to a gene: 6. This CDR3 comprises 17 residues. The CDR3, as DNA: TGTGCCAGCAGCCCCCACGGGGGGGTCTCTGGGGCCAACGTCCTGACTTTC. This gives the protein CASSPHGGVSGANVLTF. Complete variable domain (other parts from reference TRBV5-4 and TRBJ2-6): ETGVTQSPTHLIKTRGQQVTLRCSSQSGHNTVSWYQQALGQGPQFIFQYYREEENGRGNFPPRFSGLQFPNYSSELNVNALELDDSALYLCASSPHGGVSGANVLTFGAGSRLTVL.

This sequence joins TRBV6-5 and TRBJ1-1; TRBD1 might be the D (6 bases). The CDR3 covers 14 residues. V gave up 7 bases and J gave up 6 bases, with 18 bases separating them. Germline CDR1 is MNHEY and CDR2 is SVGAGI. CDR3 sequence reads: CASKGELIAAEAFF. The CDR3 nucleotides read TGTGCCAGCAAGGGGGAGCTCATAGCCGCTGAAGCTTTCTTT.